This T cell receptor beta chain derives from a study of cytomegalovirus exposure and HLA in healthy donors. Details on this clone: Antigen unknown.

Germline V gene lookup returns CDR1 LGHNA and CDR2 YNFKEQ. CDR3 length: 19 amino acids. V lost 0 bases, J lost 0 bases, and 15 bases lay in between. PCR used 60 Vbeta primers and 13 Jbeta primers. Sequencing was performed with immunoSEQ multiplex PCR; in TCRdb, only in-frame clones are kept and a portion is missing. The sample shows about 130,000 clones, just over 70% of them seen only once. Findings and limits, study-wide: Reportedly, diagnosis of cytomegalovirus status by the classifier showed high specificity and sensitivity.

This chain links TRBV4-2 with TRBJ1-6, with D tentatively TRBD1 (5 bases). The sequence derives from an older woman in good health and CMV-seropositive. The sequenced sample was PBMCs. The CDR3 spells CASSQDTGRASSYNSPLHF. CDR3 nucleotide sequence: TGTGCCAGCAGCCAAGATACTGGCAGGGCCAGCTCCTATAATTCACCCCTCCACTTT.